This T cell receptor beta chain derives from a study of blood T cell repertoires in COVID-19. Looking at the study overall: Specimens from acute and convalescent COVID-19 originated in the United States, Italy and Spain. The analysed material was cDNA or gDNA that came from T cells, B-cell-depleted T cells, or PBMCs.

The germline gives CDR1 SGHNT, CDR2 YENEEA. This CDR3 is built from 15 residues. V shed 5 bases and J 3 bases; nucleotides not matched to a gene: 6. Worth noting for this clone: The sample holds other DNA sequences that translate to the same CDR3.

As processed by the authors: Nucleated cell number was recorded as an estimate derived from reference gene primer amplification. The repertoire was sequenced with immunoSEQ multiplex PCR; TCRdb's copy has only in-frame clones and lacks some. That table furnishes V, J and clone size, whereas the DNA furnished D and trimming. The repertoire holds about 100,000 clones, roughly 90% seen once, with about 1% in the top ten. The sample was peripheral blood. The gene calls are TRBV11-3 and TRBJ2-2; 7 bases map to TRBD1. This clonotype was sampled from a man in his fifties or sixties with acute or convalescent COVID-19. Here the CDR3 reads CASSPRQGDTGELFF. CDR3 nucleotides: TGTGCCAGCAGCCCCCGACAGGGAGACACCGGGGAGCTGTTTTTT.